This T cell receptor beta chain is from a study of blood T cell repertoires in COVID-19. Study-wide background: The study drew acute and convalescent COVID-19 samples from the United States, Italy and Spain.

The CDR3 loop spans 14 amino acids. Unmatched junction bases numbered 7, after V lost 3 bases and J lost 7 bases. From germline, CDR1 is LNHDA and CDR2 SQIVND (reference sequence). Per the authors' pipeline: By means of reference gene primer amplification, nucleated cell counts were estimated. Data came from immunoSEQ multiplex PCR; TCRdb stores just in-frame clones and leaves some out. V and J calls plus clone size are reproduced from that table; the DNA served to infer D and trimming. Here the sample spans around 75,000 clones, 90% being singletons. The receptor's source is a man aged 45-60 years with acute or convalescent COVID-19. The sequencing sample was made of peripheral blood. The gene calls are TRBV19 and TRBJ1-2; TRBD1 matches at 8 bases. The CDR3 region is CASSIPGGEGGYTF. The DNA for the CDR3 is TGTGCCAGTAGTATCCCAGGGGGCGAAGGTGGCTACACCTTC.